These T cell receptor beta chains were read from a single sample in a study of shared clonotypes between healthy human individuals. Sequenced by immunoSEQ multiplex PCR; TCRdb stores in-frame clones only, minus some. The sample records 2,500,000 or so clones, 93% being singletons. Sequencing used naive CD4+ T cells from PBMCs. Every receptor here comes from a man between 18 and 35 years old in good health. Some clones in this sample may be carry-over from other donors' samples. Each CDR3 is given with its conserved first and last residue. D genes are given only for firm matches. Rows give clone size only sometimes, using once, few, many, or a class for an expanded clone.

V: TRBV19; length: 14; size: once; D: TRBD1; J: TRBJ2-5; DNA: TGTGCCAGTAGTAGGACAGGCCTCCAAGAGACCCAGTACTTC; CDR3: CASSRTGLQETQYF
V: TRBV14; length: 15; size: -; D: TRBD1; J: TRBJ2-1; DNA: TGTGCCAGCAGCCAAATGACAGGGGGATACAATGAGCAGTTCTTC; CDR3: CASSQMTGGYNEQFF
V: TRBV28; length: 15; size: -; D: TRBD1; J: TRBJ2-7; DNA: TGTGCCAGCAGTTTATCTCGGGACAGCTCCTACGAGCAGTACTTC; CDR3: CASSLSRDSSYEQYF
V: TRBV7-2; length: 14; size: -; D: -; J: TRBJ2-1; DNA: TGTGCCAGCAGCCAGGGGCCGATCTTCAATGAGCAGTTCTTC; CDR3: CASSQGPIFNEQFF
V: TRBV10-3; length: 15; size: -; D: TRBD2; J: TRBJ2-5; DNA: TGTGCCATCAAATCGACTAGCGGGGGCCAAGAGACCCAGTACTTC; CDR3: CAIKSTSGGQETQYF
V: TRBV27; length: 12; size: -; D: -; J: TRBJ2-7; DNA: TGTGCCAGCAGGCGCGGGACAGCGGAGCAGTACTTC; CDR3: CASRRGTAEQYF
V: TRBV27; length: 15; size: -; D: -; J: TRBJ1-2; DNA: TGTGCCAGCAGTATCGCCCCAGCCATTAACTATGGCTACACCTTC; CDR3: CASSIAPAINYGYTF
V: TRBV7-2; length: 15; size: -; D: TRBD2; J: TRBJ2-1; DNA: TGTGCCAGCAGCCCCCCGGGACTAGCGTGGAGTGAGCAGTTCTTC; CDR3: CASSPPGLAWSEQFF
V: TRBV6-5; length: 14; size: -; D: TRBD2; J: TRBJ2-1; DNA: TGTGCCAGCAGGGCCAGCGGGAGGGCTCGAGAGCAGTTCTTC; CDR3: CASRASGRAREQFF
V: TRBV27; length: 15; size: -; D: -; J: TRBJ2-3; DNA: TGTGCCAGCAGTTCAAATCCCCTAAGCACAGATACGCAGTATTTT; CDR3: CASSSNPLSTDTQYF
V: TRBV5-3; length: 15; size: -; D: -; J: TRBJ1-5; DNA: TGTGCCAGAACCTACAGGGTCTATAGCAATCAGCCCCAGCATTTT; CDR3: CARTYRVYSNQPQHF
V: TRBV7-2; length: 15; size: -; D: TRBD1; J: TRBJ1-3; DNA: TGTGCCAGCAGCTTAACACGGGACAGGGGAAACACCATATATTTT; CDR3: CASSLTRDRGNTIYF
V: TRBV11-3; length: 12; size: -; D: -; J: TRBJ2-3; DNA: TGTGCCAGCAGCCTGGGGGAGGATACGCAGTATTTT; CDR3: CASSLGEDTQYF
V: TRBV28; length: 16; size: -; D: TRBD2; J: TRBJ2-1; DNA: TGTGCCAGCAGTGACGGGACTAGCGGGAGGGACCGGGGGCAGTTCTTC; CDR3: CASSDGTSGRDRGQFF
V: TRBV18; length: 14; size: -; D: -; J: TRBJ1-2; DNA: TGTGCCAGCGGATCGTACAGCGCTTCCTATGGCTACACCTTC; CDR3: CASGSYSASYGYTF
V: TRBV21-1; length: 17; size: -; D: -; J: TRBJ1-2; DNA: TGTGCCAGCAGCAAAGATGGGACGGACGATTGGAGGAGGGGCTACACCTTC; CDR3: CASSKDGTDDWRRGYTF
V: TRBV19; length: 15; size: -; D: TRBD2; J: TRBJ2-3; DNA: TGTGCCAGTAGTATTATAGCGGGACTGACAGATACGCAGTATTTT; CDR3: CASSIIAGLTDTQYF
V: TRBV7-9; length: 17; size: -; D: -; J: TRBJ2-1; DNA: TGTGCCAGCAGCTTGACTAGGTGGGAGCGTCTTGGAAATGAGCAGTTCTTC; CDR3: CASSLTRWERLGNEQFF
V: TRBV18; length: 14; size: once; D: TRBD1; J: TRBJ2-1; DNA: TGTGCCAGCTCACCGCGACAGGGGACCAATGAGCAGTTCTTC; CDR3: CASSPRQGTNEQFF
V: TRBV5-1; length: 14; size: -; D: -; J: TRBJ2-5; DNA: TGCGCCAGCAGCCCTATGGGGATAGGGGAGACCCAGTACTTC; CDR3: CASSPMGIGETQYF
V: TRBV6-1; length: 15; size: -; D: -; J: TRBJ1-3; DNA: TGTGCCAGCAGCCAAATGGGGGTAGCTGGAAACACCATATATTTT; CDR3: CASSQMGVAGNTIYF
V: TRBV14; length: 15; size: -; D: -; J: TRBJ2-7; DNA: TGTGCCAGCAGCCAAGGGAGAGGGACAACCTACGAGCAGTACTTC; CDR3: CASSQGRGTTYEQYF
V: TRBV7-3; length: 16; size: -; D: TRBD1; J: TRBJ2-5; DNA: TGTGCCAGCAGCTTATCCGGGACAGCATACCAAGAGACCCAGTACTTC; CDR3: CASSLSGTAYQETQYF
V: TRBV2; length: 16; size: once; D: TRBD2; J: TRBJ2-5; DNA: TGTGCCAGCAGTGGAACTAGCGGGGGGACCCAAGAGACCCAGTACTTC; CDR3: CASSGTSGGTQETQYF
V: TRBV27; length: 13; size: -; D: -; J: TRBJ2-5; DNA: TGTGCCAGCAGACGAACGCATAAAGAGACCCAGTACTTC; CDR3: CASRRTHKETQYF
V: TRBV4-3; length: 15; size: -; D: TRBD1; J: TRBJ2-5; DNA: TGCGCCAGCAGCCAAGATTGGACAGGGGTGGAGACCCAGTACTTC; CDR3: CASSQDWTGVETQYF
V: TRBV10-3; length: 13; size: few; D: -; J: TRBJ1-2; DNA: TGTGCCATCAGTGGGACGGCACACTATGGCTACACCTTC; CDR3: CAISGTAHYGYTF
V: TRBV5-4; length: 14; size: -; D: -; J: TRBJ2-7; DNA: TGTGCCAGCAGCTTGGGACAGAACCCCTACGAGCAGTACTTC; CDR3: CASSLGQNPYEQYF
V: TRBV7-9; length: 15; size: once; D: -; J: TRBJ2-6; DNA: TGTGCCAGCAGCCCAGGCCTCTTCGGGGCCAACGTCCTGACTTTC; CDR3: CASSPGLFGANVLTF
V: TRBV6-5; length: 15; size: -; D: TRBD1; J: TRBJ2-7; DNA: TGTGCCAGCAGTACTCCCGGACAGGGAACCTACGAGCAGTACTTC; CDR3: CASSTPGQGTYEQYF
V: TRBV5-6; length: 17; size: -; D: -; J: TRBJ2-7; DNA: TGTGCCAGCAGCTTGGTCTGGGGGCCTGCACCATCCTACGAGCAGTACTTC; CDR3: CASSLVWGPAPSYEQYF
V: TRBV18; length: 14; size: -; D: TRBD1; J: TRBJ1-6; DNA: TGTGCCAGCTCTCCGACAGGGCGGAATTCACCCCTCCACTTT; CDR3: CASSPTGRNSPLHF
V: TRBV11-2; length: 17; size: -; D: -; J: TRBJ2-6; DNA: TGTGCCAGCAGCCCCGAGGGCATAAACTCTGGGGCCAACGTCCTGACTTTC; CDR3: CASSPEGINSGANVLTF
V: TRBV7-8; length: 18; size: -; D: -; J: TRBJ2-1; DNA: TGTGCCCTCTATTCATTTACGGACCTATACGACGAATACAATGAGCAGTTCTTC; CDR3: CALYSFTDLYDEYNEQFF
V: TRBV25-1; length: 18; size: -; D: TRBD1; J: TRBJ1-4; DNA: TGTGCCAGCAGTGAAGCCGGGACAGGGGAGTCGACTAATGAAAAACTGTTTTTT; CDR3: CASSEAGTGESTNEKLFF